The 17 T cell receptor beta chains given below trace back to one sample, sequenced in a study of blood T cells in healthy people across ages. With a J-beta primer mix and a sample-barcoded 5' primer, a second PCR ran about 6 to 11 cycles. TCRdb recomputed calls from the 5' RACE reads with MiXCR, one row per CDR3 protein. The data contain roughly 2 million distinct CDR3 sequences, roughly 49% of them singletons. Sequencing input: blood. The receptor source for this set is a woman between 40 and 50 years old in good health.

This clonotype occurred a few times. CDR3 residues: CASSVPGLVNEQFF. Here the CDR3 DNA reads TGTGCCAGCAGCGTCCCGGGACTAGTCAATGAGCAGTTCTTC. V and J are TRBV9 and TRBJ2-1; 8 nucleotides align to TRBD2. The CDR3 totals 14 residues. Germline CDR1 is SGDLS and CDR2 is YYNGEE. The junction had 4 bases not matched to a gene; V was cut back by 2 bases and J by 6 bases.

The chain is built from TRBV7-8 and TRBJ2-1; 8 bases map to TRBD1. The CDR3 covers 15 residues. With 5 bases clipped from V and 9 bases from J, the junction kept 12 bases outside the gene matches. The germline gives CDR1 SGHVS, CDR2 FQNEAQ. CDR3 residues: CASSRGQGKVGEQFF. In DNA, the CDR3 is TGTGCCAGCAGCCGAGGACAGGGAAAGGTGGGTGAGCAGTTCTTC.

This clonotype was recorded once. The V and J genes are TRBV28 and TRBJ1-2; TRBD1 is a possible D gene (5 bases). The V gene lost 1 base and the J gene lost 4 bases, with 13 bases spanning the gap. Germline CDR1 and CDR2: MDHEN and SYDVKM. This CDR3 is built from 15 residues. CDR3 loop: CASSLFQGLGYGYTF. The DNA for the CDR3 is TGTGCCAGCAGTTTATTTCAGGGACTAGGCTATGGCTACACCTTC.

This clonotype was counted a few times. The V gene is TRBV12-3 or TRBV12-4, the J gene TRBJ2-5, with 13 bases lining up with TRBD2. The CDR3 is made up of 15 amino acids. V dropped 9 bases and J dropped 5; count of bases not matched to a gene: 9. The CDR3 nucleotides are TGTGCCAGTGGACTAGCGGGGGCCTTGGGTGAGACCCAGTACTTC. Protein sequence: CASGLAGALGETQYF.

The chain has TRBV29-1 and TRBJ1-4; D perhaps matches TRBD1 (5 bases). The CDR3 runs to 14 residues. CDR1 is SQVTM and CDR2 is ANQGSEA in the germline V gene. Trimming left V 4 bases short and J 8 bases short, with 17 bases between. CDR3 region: CSVGPGTAGEKLFF. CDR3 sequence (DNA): TGCAGCGTTGGTCCGGGGACGGCGGGGGAAAAACTGTTTTTT.

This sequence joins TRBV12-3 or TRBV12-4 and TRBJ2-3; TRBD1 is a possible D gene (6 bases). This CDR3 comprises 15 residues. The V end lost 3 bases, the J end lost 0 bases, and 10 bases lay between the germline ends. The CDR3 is CASSFVQGSTDTQYF. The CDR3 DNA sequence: TGTGCCAGCAGTTTTGTCCAGGGGAGCACAGATACGCAGTATTTT.

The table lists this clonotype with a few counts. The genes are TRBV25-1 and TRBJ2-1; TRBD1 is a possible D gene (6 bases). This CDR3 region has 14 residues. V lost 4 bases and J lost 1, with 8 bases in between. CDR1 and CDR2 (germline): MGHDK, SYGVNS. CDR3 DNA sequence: TGTGCCAGCAGTGTACAGGGTTCCTACAATGAGCAGTTCTTC. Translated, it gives CASSVQGSYNEQFF.

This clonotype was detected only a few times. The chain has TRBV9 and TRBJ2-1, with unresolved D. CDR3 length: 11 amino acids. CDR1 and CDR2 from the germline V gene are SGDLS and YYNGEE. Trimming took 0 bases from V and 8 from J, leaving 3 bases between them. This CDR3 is CASSVEYEQFF. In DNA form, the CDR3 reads TGTGCCAGCAGCGTAGAGTATGAGCAGTTCTTC. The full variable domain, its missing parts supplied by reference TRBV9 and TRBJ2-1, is DSGVTQTPKHLITATGQRVTLRCSPRSGDLSVYWYQQSLDQGLQFLIQYYNGEERAKGNILERFSAQQFPDLHSELNLSSLELGDSALYFCASSVEYEQFFGPGTRLTVL.

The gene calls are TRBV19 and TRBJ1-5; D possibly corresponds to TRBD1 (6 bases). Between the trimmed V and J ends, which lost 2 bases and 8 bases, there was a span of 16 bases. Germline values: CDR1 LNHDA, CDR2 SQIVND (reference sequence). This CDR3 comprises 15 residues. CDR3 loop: CASSIRRAGAKPQHF. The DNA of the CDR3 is TGTGCCAGTAGTATAAGACGCGCAGGGGCTAAGCCCCAGCATTTT.

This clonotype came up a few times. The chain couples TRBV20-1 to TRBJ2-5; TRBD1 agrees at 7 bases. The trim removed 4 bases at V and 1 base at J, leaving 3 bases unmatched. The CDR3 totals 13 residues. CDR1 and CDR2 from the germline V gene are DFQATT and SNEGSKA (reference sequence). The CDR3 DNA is TGCAGTGCTAAACAGGGGTTCCAAGAGACCCAGTACTTC. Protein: CSAKQGFQETQYF.

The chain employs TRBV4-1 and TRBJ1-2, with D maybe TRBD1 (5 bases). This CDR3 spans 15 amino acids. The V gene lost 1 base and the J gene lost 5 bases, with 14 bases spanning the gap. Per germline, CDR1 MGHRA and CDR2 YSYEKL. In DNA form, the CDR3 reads TGCGCCAGCAGCCAAGTGGGGGAGGTGGGGTATGGCTACACCTTC. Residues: CASSQVGEVGYGYTF.

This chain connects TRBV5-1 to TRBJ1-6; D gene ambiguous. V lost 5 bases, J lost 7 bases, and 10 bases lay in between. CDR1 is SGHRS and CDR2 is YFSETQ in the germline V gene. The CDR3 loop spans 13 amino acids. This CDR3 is CASRLLTNSPLHF. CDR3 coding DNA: TGCGCCAGCAGATTACTCACCAATTCACCCCTCCACTTT. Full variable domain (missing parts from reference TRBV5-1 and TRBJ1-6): KAGVTQTPRYLIKTRGQQVTLSCSPISGHRSVSWYQQTPGQGLQFLFEYFSETQRNKGNFPGRFSGRQFSNSRSEMNVSTLELGDSALYLCASRLLTNSPLHFGNGTRLTVT.

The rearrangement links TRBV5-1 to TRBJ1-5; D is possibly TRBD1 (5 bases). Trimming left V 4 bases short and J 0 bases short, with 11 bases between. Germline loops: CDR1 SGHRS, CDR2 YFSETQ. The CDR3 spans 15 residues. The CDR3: CASSTAGGSNQPQHF. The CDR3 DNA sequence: TGCGCCAGCAGCACGGCCGGGGGTAGCAATCAGCCCCAGCATTTT.

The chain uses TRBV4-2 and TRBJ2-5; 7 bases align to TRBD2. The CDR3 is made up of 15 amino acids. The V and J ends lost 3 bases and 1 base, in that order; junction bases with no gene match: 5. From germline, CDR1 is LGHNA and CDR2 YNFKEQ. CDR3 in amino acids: CASSQGGERQETQYF. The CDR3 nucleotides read TGTGCCAGCAGCCAGGGGGGGGAACGCCAAGAGACCCAGTACTTC.

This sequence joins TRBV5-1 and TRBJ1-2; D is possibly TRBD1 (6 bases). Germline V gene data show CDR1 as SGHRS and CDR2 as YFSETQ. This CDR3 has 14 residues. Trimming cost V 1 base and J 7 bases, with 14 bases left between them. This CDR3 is CASSLTGRRGGYTF. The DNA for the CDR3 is TGCGCCAGCAGCTTGACAGGGAGGAGAGGTGGCTACACCTTC. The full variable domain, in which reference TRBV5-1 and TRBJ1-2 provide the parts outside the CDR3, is KAGVTQTPRYLIKTRGQQVTLSCSPISGHRSVSWYQQTPGQGLQFLFEYFSETQRNKGNFPGRFSGRQFSNSRSEMNVSTLELGDSALYLCASSLTGRRGGYTFGSGTRLTVV.

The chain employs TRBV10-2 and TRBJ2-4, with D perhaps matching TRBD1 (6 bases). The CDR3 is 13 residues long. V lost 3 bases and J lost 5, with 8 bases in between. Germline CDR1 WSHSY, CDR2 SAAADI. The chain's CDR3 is CASSDKGENIQYF. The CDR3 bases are TGCGCCAGCAGTGATAAGGGGGAAAACATTCAGTACTTC.

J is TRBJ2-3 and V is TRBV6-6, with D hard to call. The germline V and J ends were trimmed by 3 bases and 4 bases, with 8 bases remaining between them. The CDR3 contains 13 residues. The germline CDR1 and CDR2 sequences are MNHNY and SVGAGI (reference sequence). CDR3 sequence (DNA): TGTGCCAGCAGTTATGGCTGGGCAGATACGCAGTATTTT. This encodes CASSYGWADTQYF.